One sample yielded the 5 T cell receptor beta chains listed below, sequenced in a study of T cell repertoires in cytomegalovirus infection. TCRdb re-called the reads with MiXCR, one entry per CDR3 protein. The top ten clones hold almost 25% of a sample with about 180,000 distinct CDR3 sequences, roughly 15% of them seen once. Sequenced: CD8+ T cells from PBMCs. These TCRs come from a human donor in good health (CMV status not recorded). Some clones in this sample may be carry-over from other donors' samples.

The CDR3 nucleotides read TGTGCCACCACCTGGACAGGTCACGAGCAGTACTTC. It translates to CATTWTGHEQYF. This chain links TRBV24-1 with TRBJ2-7, with 7 bases aligning to TRBD1. After removal of 8 bases from V and 5 bases from J, the junction contained 5 bases not matched to a gene. The CDR3 runs 12 residues. Per germline, CDR1 KGHDR and CDR2 SFDVKD.

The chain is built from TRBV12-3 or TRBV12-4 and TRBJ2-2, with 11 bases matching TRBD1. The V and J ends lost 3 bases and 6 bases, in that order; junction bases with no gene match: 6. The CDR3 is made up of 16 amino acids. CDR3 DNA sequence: TGTGCCAGCAGTTTGATAGGACAGGGGGCTGCCGGGGAGCTGTTTTTT. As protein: CASSLIGQGAAGELFF.

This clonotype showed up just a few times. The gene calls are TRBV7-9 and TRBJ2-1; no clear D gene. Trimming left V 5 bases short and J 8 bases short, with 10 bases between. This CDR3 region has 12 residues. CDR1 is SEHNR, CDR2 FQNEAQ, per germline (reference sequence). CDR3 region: CASSLNLYEQFF. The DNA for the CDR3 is TGTGCCAGCAGCCTCAACCTATATGAGCAGTTCTTC.

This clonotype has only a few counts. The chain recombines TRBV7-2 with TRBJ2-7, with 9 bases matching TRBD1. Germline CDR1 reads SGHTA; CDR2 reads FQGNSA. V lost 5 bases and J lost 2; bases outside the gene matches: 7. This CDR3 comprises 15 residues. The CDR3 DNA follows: TGTGCCAGCAGCCCTACCGGGACAGGGACCTACGAGCAGTACTTC. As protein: CASSPTGTGTYEQYF.

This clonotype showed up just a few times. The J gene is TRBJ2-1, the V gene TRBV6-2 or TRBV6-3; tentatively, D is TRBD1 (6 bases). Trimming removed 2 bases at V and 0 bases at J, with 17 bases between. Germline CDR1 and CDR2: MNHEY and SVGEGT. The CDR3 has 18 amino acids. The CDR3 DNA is TGTGCCAGCAGTTACGAGGAGACAGGTGAAAGCTCCTACAATGAGCAGTTCTTC. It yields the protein CASSYEETGESSYNEQFF.